These 9 T cell receptor beta chains originate from one sample sequenced in a study of control samples from healthy donors and cancer patients. Sequencing used immunoSEQ multiplex PCR; TCRdb keeps in-frame clones, though not all of them. The data contain around 140,000 clones, about 90% of them singletons. Sequencing input: blood. The receptors derive from a woman aged 45 to 65 in good health.

The chain uses TRBV5-1 and TRBJ2-2; D gene ambiguous. Trimming shortened V by 0 bases and J by 7 bases, and 4 bases separated the two germline ends. From germline, CDR1 is SGHRS and CDR2 YFSETQ. The CDR3 extends over 12 amino acids. The chain's CDR3 is CASSLEVGELFF. CDR3 in DNA: TGCGCCAGCAGCTTGGAGGTCGGGGAGCTGTTTTTT.

This chain links TRBV5-1 with TRBJ2-2; a possible D gene is TRBD1 (6 bases). This CDR3 spans 15 amino acids. The V end was cut by 0 bases, the J end by 0 bases, with 6 bases between. Germline-derived CDR1 and CDR2 are SGHRS and YFSETQ. The CDR3 nucleotides read TGCGCCAGCAGCTTGGAGGGGGCGAACACCGGGGAGCTGTTTTTT. Translating it yields CASSLEGANTGELFF.

The count of this clone is one. V is TRBV24-1 and J is TRBJ2-2; maybe TRBD1 (5 bases). Germline V CDR1 and CDR2: KGHDR, SFDVKD. The V end lost 4 bases, the J end lost 3 bases, and 14 bases lay between the germline ends. The length of the CDR3 is 16 residues. The CDR3 DNA follows: TGTGCCACCAGTGACCACACCACAGGTCACACCGGGGAGCTGTTTTTT. Protein sequence: CATSDHTTGHTGELFF.

The CDR3, as DNA: TGTGCCAGCTCACCACCCAGGGGAGCGGGAGACGGGGAGACCCAGTACTTC. Protein sequence: CASSPPRGAGDGETQYF. The chain uses TRBV18 and TRBJ2-5; 8 bases map to TRBD2. With 0 bases clipped from V and 5 bases from J, the junction kept 11 bases outside the gene matches. This CDR3 spans 17 amino acids. Per germline, CDR1 KGHSH and CDR2 LQKENI.

This clone was seen more than once but under ten times. V is TRBV18 and J is TRBJ2-2, with 10 bases that match TRBD2. V gave up 1 base and J gave up 6 bases; unmatched junction bases: 5. Germline V CDR1 and CDR2: KGHSH, LQKENI. This CDR3 has 16 amino acids. The CDR3 DNA follows: TGTGCCAGCTCACCACACCTAGCGGGAGAGGCCGGGGAGCTGTTTTTT. This codes for CASSPHLAGEAGELFF.

The V and J genes are TRBV28 and TRBJ2-7, with 8 bases fitting TRBD1. This CDR3 region has 14 residues. The V gene end was trimmed by 5 bases and the J gene end by 5 bases; junction bases not matched to a gene: 8. The germline V gene encodes CDR1 MDHEN and CDR2 SYDVKM. The DNA of the CDR3 is TGTGCCAGCAGTCCCCCGGACAGGGTCGACGAGCAGTACTTC. Translated: CASSPPDRVDEQYF.

This chain joins TRBV5-1 and TRBJ1-3; no clear D gene. Trimming took off 4 bases at V and 1 base at J, with 3 bases between the two ends. The CDR3 contains 12 residues. Germline CDR1 reads SGHRS; CDR2 reads YFSETQ. The CDR3 nucleotides read TGCGCCAGCAGCGAATCTGGAAACACCATATATTTT. It codes for CASSESGNTIYF. Full variable domain (outside the CDR3, taken from reference TRBV5-1 and TRBJ1-3): KAGVTQTPRYLIKTRGQQVTLSCSPISGHRSVSWYQQTPGQGLQFLFEYFSETQRNKGNFPGRFSGRQFSNSRSEMNVSTLELGDSALYLCASSESGNTIYFGEGSWLTVV.

Comments on this clone: The junction departs from the called germline gene at one end, perhaps through a read error. The genes are TRBV23-1 and TRBJ2-2; weak D call: TRBD1 (6 bases). TRBV23-1 is known as an ORF, though its function is uncertain. This CDR3 spans 17 amino acids. This CDR3 reads CASSRCRDIQNTGELFF. In DNA form, the CDR3 reads TGCGCCAGTAGTCGGTGCCGGGACATACAGAACACCGGGGAGCTGTTTTTT.

The rearrangement links TRBV5-8 to TRBJ1-2; the D is unclear. Looked up from germline, CDR1 is SGHTS and CDR2 is YDEGEE. V lost 0 bases, J lost 4 bases, and 7 bases lay in between. The CDR3 sequence is 13 residues long. Here the CDR3 reads CASSLDRLYGYTF. The DNA of the CDR3 is TGTGCCAGCAGCTTGGACCGCCTCTATGGCTACACCTTC.